This T cell receptor beta chain stems from a study of blood T cell repertoires in COVID-19 (dated by TCRdb to 2020 to 2021). Regarding the complete study: Samples from collaborators originated in the United States, Italy and Spain and spanned both the acute and convalescent phases of COVID-19. The material from the prospective study consisted of cDNA or gDNA derived from T cells, B-cell-depleted T cells, or PBMCs. Deeply sampled blood TCRbeta repertoires from subjects exposed to, actively infected with, or recovered from COVID-19 were included in the dataset. The repertoires were made available in a free public database intended to serve as a resource for research on the immune response to SARS-CoV-2. Samples were obtained from the ongoing ImmuneRACE study (first 160 participants) and from some 1,200 subjects provided by 6 global collaborators. A de-identified subject ID, COVID-19 status, age in years and sex were almost always included in the sample metadata. HLA class I and class II types, where available, came from metadata supplied by the sample provider rather than from assay-based typing.

As for this clone: What this receptor recognizes is not known. No much larger clone exists at a distance of one base, and base qualities are not known.

What the study reported, not specific to this receptor: Clinical and demographic metadata were provided uncurated, with the amount varying by source and participant.

Whole blood was collected in K2EDTA tubes by collaborating institutions according to the institutions' own protocols. Collaborator samples were shipped for TCRbeta analysis as frozen whole blood, isolated PBMCs, or DNA extracted from either sample type. TCRbeta CDR3 regions were amplified from genomic DNA using the immunoSEQ Assay, a bias-controlled multiplex PCR. The paper's data handling went like this. The number of nucleated cells in each sample was estimated from the amplification of reference gene primers within the assay. Sequence reads were collapsed and filtered to measure the absolute abundance of every unique TCRbeta CDR3 rearrangement. Productive Simpson clonality was computed per sample as the square root of Simpson's diversity index over productive rearrangements. TCRdb re-hosts the immuneACCESS table, in-frame sequences only. Its copies lack some clones; in the studies checked, an unresolved V gene accounts for under half of them, and the cause for the rest is not known. V and J calls and clone size are copied from that table; D and trimming were computed from the DNA. This sample gives approximately 170,000 clones in total; about 87% of them show up just once. The top ten clones comprise around a quarter of the sample.

CDR1 is given as MNHEY and CDR2 as SMNVEV, both from the germline V gene (reference sequence). The CDR3 goes from the cysteine to the phenylalanine over 14 residues. Kept here is only the CDR3 DNA, which spans 42 bases and is read in frame from base 1. The germline V end is reduced by 6 bases and the J end by 8 bases; junction bases left unmatched: 10. This sequence uses TRBV27 and TRBJ1-1; 9 central bases correspond to TRBD1. The sample taken for sequencing was peripheral blood. The TCR comes from a man aged 55 to 70 with acute or convalescent COVID-19. For the CDR3, the sequence is CASSPLWTGEEAFF. The base sequence is TGTGCCAGCAGCCCTTTGTGGACAGGGGAGGAAGCTTTCTTT.